The 5 T cell receptor beta chains given below trace back to one sample, sequenced in a study of naive and memory T cell subsets. General observations from the study: Especially in CD8 cells, naive repertoires contained a few larger clonotypes, possibly CD45RA-re-expressing memory cells.

Both TRBC1 and TRBC2 were covered by a beta constant-region primer of two equimolar oligonucleotides. Four rounds of PCR amplified the ligated cDNA using nested alpha and beta constant-region primers plus SP2. TCRdb re-analysed the UMI-ligation and nested PCR reads in MiXCR, keeping a single row per CDR3 protein. The data contain approximately 150,000 distinct CDR3 sequences, 15% to 25% of them seen just once; the ten biggest clones take up around 0.63%. Their antigens are not known. The sequencing input was naive CD8+ T cells from blood. The receptors here all came from a human donor in good health.

V is TRBV3-1 and J is TRBJ1-1; D not resolved. Per the germline V gene, CDR1 is LGHDT and CDR2 is YNNKEL (reference sequence). The length of the CDR3 is 13 residues. V lost 6 bases to trimming and J lost 1 base, with 9 bases between them. The CDR3 coding sequence is TGTGCCAGCAGGGGCATCAAGAACACTGAAGCTTTCTTT. Amino acid sequence: CASRGIKNTEAFF.

The CDR3 reads CSVDDASGNEQFF. CDR3 bases: TGCAGCGTTGATGATGCTAGCGGGAATGAGCAGTTCTTC. J is TRBJ2-1 and V is TRBV29-1, with 8 bases identical to TRBD2. The V and J ends lost 3 bases and 7 bases, in that order; junction bases with no gene match: 5. Germline V CDR1 and CDR2: SQVTM, ANQGSEA. The CDR3 spans 13 residues.

V and J are TRBV18 and TRBJ2-3; a possible D gene is TRBD2 (6 bases). Germline V CDR1 and CDR2: KGHSH, LQKENI. The CDR3 runs to 17 residues. The germline V and J ends were trimmed by 3 bases and 5 bases, with 21 bases remaining between them. The CDR3 region has the DNA TGTGCCAGCTCACCGTTTTTTTCGGGGAGGAGCGTAGATACGCAGTATTTT. Protein sequence: CASSPFFSGRSVDTQYF. The whole variable domain, filled in from reference TRBV18 and TRBJ2-3, reads NAGVMQNPRHLVRRRGQEARLRCSPMKGHSHVYWYRQLPEEGLKFMVYLQKENIIDESGMPKERFSAEFPKEGPSILRIQQVVRGDSAAYFCASSPFFSGRSVDTQYFGPGTRLTVL.

This clonotype was seen more than once but under ten times. The chain has TRBV21-1 and TRBJ2-7; the DNA was not used to check the table's D call, TRBD1. TRBV21-1 has pseudogene status. The CDR3 sequence is 15 residues long. The CDR3 region is CAREATFQGSYEQYF. Written as DNA, the CDR3 is TGTGCCAGAGAAGCGACGTTCCAGGGAAGCTACGAGCAGTACTTC.

This clonotype appeared a few times. The V and J genes are TRBV13 and TRBJ2-1; the match to TRBD2 covers 12 bases. Germline CDR1 is PRHDT and CDR2 is FYEKMQ (reference sequence). V was pared by 5 bases and J by 6 bases, with 5 bases of the junction left unmatched. The CDR3 totals 15 residues. CDR3 sequence: CASSPLAGGFNEQFF. In DNA form, the CDR3 reads TGTGCCAGCAGCCCACTAGCGGGAGGATTCAATGAGCAGTTCTTC.